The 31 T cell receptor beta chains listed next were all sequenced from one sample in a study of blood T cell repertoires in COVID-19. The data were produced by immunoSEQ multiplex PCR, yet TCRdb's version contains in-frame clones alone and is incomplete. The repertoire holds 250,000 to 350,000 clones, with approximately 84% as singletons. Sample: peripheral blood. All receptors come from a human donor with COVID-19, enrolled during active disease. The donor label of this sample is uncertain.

The CDR3 DNA reads TGTGCCAGCAGCTACAGGGGTGAGCAGTACTTC. Translated: CASSYRGEQYF. This chain joins TRBV12-3 or TRBV12-4 and TRBJ2-7; 7 bases fit TRBD1. J was trimmed by 7 bases and V by 6 bases; bases with no gene match: 3. The CDR3 extends over 11 amino acids.

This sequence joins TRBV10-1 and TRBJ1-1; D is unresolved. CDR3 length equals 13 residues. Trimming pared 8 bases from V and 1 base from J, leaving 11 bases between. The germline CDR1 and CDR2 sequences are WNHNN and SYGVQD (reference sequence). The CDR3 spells CASRSSSNTEAFF. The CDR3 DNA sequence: TGCGCCAGCCGCAGTTCCTCGAACACTGAAGCTTTCTTT.

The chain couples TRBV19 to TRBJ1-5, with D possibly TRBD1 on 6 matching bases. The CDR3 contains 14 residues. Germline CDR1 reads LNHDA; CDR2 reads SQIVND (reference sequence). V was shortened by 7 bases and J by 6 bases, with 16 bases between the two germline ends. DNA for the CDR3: TGTGCCAGTAATAGCCTTAGGGGGGGTCAGCCCCAGCATTTT. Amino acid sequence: CASNSLRGGQPQHF.

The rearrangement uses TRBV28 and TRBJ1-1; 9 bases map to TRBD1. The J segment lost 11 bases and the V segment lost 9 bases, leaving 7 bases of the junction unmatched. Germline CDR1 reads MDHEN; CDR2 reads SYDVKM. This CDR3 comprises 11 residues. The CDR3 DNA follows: TGTGCCAGTCAAACCGGGACAGGGGCTTTCTTT. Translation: CASQTGTGAFF.

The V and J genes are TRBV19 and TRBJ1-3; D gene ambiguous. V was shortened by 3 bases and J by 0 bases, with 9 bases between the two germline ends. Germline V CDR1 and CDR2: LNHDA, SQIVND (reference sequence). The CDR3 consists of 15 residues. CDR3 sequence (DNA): TGTGCCAGTAGTATTCGGTCGAGCTCTGGAAACACCATATATTTT. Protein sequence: CASSIRSSSGNTIYF.

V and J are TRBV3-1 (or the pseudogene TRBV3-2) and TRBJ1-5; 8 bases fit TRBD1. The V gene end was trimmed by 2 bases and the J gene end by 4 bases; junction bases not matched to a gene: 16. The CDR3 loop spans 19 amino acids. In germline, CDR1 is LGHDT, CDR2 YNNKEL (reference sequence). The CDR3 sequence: CASSQSDRGLGRGNQPQHF. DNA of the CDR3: TGTGCCAGCAGCCAAAGTGACAGGGGCCTAGGGAGAGGGAATCAGCCCCAGCATTTT.

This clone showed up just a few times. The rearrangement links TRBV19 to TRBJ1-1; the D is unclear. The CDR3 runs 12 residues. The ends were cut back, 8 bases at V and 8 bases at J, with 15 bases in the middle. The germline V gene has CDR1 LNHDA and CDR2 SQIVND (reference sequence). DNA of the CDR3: TGTGCCAGTGGGCCTTCCCAAGTAGAAGCTTTCTTT. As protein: CASGPSQVEAFF.

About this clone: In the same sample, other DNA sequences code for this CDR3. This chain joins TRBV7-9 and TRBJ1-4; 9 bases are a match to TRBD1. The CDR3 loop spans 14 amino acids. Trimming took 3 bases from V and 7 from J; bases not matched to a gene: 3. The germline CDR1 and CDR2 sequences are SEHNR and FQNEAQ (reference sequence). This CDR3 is CASSFGQGREKLFF. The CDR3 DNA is TGTGCCAGCAGCTTCGGACAGGGGCGTGAAAAACTGTTTTTT.

The CDR3 region is CASSPRTARGGYTF. The CDR3 coding sequence is TGTGCCAGTAGCCCTCGGACAGCCCGGGGTGGCTACACCTTC. The gene calls are TRBV19 and TRBJ1-2; possible D gene TRBD1, 6 bases. Trimming cost V 6 bases and J 7 bases, with 18 bases left between them. This CDR3 is built from 14 residues. Germline CDR1 LNHDA, CDR2 SQIVND (reference sequence).

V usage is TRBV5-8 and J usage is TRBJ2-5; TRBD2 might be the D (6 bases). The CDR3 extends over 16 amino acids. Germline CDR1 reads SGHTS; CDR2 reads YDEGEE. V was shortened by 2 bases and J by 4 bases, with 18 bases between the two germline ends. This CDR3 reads CASSLLGTAQGETQYF. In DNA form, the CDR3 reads TGTGCCAGCAGCTTACTCGGGACTGCCCAGGGAGAGACCCAGTACTTC.

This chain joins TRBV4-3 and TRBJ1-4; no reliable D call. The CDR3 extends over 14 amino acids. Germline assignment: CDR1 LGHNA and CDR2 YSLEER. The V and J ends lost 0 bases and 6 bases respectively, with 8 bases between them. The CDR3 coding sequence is TGCGCCAGCAGCCAAGAAAACAGATATGAAAAACTGTTTTTT. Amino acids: CASSQENRYEKLFF.

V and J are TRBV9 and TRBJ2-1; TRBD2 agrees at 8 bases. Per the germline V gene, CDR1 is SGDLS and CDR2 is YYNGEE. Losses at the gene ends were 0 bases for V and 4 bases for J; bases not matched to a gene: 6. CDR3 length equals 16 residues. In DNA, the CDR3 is TGTGCCAGCAGCGTAGATATAGCGGGAATGTACAATGAGCAGTTCTTC. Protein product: CASSVDIAGMYNEQFF.

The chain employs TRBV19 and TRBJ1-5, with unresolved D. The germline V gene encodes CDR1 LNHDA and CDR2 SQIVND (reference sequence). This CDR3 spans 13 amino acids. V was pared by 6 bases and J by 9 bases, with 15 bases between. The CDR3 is CASRPTPQRPQHF. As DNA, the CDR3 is TGTGCCAGTAGACCCACCCCTCAGCGGCCCCAGCATTTT.

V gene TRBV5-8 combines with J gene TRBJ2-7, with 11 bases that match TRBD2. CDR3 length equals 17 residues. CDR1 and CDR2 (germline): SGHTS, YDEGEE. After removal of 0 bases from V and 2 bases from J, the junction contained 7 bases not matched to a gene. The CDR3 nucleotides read TGTGCCAGCAGCTTGGCGATGGGACTAGCGGCAACCTACGAGCAGTACTTC. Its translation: CASSLAMGLAATYEQYF.

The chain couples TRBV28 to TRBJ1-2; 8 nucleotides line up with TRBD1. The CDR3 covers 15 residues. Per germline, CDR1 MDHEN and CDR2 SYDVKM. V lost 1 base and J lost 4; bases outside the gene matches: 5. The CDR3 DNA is TGTGCCAGCAGTTTATCCGGACAGGGCACCTATGGCTACACCTTC. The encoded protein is CASSLSGQGTYGYTF.

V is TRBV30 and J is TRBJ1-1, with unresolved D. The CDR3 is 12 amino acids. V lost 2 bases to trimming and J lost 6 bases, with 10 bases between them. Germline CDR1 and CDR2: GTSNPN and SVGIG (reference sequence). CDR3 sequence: CAWSREDAEAFF. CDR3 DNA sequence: TGTGCCTGGAGTAGGGAGGACGCTGAAGCTTTCTTT.

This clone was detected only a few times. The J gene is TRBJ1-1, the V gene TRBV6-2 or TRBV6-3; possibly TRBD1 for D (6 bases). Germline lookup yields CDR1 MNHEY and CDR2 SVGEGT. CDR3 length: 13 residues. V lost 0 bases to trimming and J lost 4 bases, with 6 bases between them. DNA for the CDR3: TGTGCCAGCAGTTACTCGACAGGCACTGAAGCTTTCTTT. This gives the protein CASSYSTGTEAFF.

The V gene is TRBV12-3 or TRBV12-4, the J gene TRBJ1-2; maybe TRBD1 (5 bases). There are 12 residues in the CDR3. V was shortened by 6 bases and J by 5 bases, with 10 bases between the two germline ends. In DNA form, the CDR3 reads TGTGCCAGCAGCCCGGGGGGTTATGGCTACACCTTC. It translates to CASSPGGYGYTF.

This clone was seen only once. CDR3 bases: TGTGCCAGCAGCTCCCTAGCGGTACCCTACAATGAGCAGTTCTTC. Its protein product is CASSSLAVPYNEQFF. The rearrangement joins TRBV7-2 to TRBJ2-1; TRBD2 matches 7 bases. The CDR3 is 15 amino acids. Losses at the gene ends were 4 bases for V and 2 bases for J; bases not matched to a gene: 5. Germline V gives CDR1 SGHTA, CDR2 FQGNSA. Full variable domain (outside the CDR3, taken from reference TRBV7-2 and TRBJ2-1): GAGVSQSPSNKVTEKGKDVELRCDPISGHTALYWYRQSLGQGLEFLIYFQGNSAPDKSGLPSDRFSAERTGGSVSTLTIQRTQQEDSAVYLCASSSLAVPYNEQFFGPGTRLTVL.

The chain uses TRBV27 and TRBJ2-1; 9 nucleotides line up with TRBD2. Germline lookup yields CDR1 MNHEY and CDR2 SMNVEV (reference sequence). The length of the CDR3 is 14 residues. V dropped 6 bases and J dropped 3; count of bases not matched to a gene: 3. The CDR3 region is CASRAGGFYNEQFF. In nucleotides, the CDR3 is TGTGCCAGCAGAGCGGGAGGTTTCTACAATGAGCAGTTCTTC.

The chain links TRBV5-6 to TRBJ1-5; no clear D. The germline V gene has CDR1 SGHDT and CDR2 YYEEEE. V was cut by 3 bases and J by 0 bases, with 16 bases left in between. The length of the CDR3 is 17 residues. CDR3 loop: CASSSTSRHVSNQPQHF. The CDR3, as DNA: TGTGCCAGCAGCTCTACCTCCAGACACGTTAGCAATCAGCCCCAGCATTTT.

The CDR3: CASSTRRTGGMSNQPQHF. CDR3 nucleotide sequence: TGTGCCAGTAGTACCCGCCGGACAGGCGGGATGAGCAATCAGCCCCAGCATTTT. The chain recombines TRBV19 with TRBJ1-5, with 7 bases identical to TRBD1. The CDR3 spans 18 residues. Germline V gene lookup returns CDR1 LNHDA and CDR2 SQIVND (reference sequence). V was pared by 4 bases and J by 1 base, with 13 bases of the junction left unmatched.

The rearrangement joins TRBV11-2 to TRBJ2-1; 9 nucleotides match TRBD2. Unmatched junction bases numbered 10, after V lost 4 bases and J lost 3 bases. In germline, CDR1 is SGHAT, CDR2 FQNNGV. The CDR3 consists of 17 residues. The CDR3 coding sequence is TGTGCCAGCAGCTCTGTGCCGAGCGGGAGGCGCTACAATGAGCAGTTCTTC. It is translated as CASSSVPSGRRYNEQFF.

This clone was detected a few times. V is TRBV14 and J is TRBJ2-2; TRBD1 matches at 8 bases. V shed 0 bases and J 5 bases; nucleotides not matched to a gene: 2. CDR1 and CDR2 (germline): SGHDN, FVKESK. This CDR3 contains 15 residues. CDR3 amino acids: CASSQETGGTGELFF. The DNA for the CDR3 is TGTGCCAGCAGCCAAGAAACAGGGGGGACCGGGGAGCTGTTTTTT.

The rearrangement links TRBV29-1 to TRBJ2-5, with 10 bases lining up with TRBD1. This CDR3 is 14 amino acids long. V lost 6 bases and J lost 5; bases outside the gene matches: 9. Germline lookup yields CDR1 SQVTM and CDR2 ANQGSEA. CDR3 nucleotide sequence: TGCAGCGTGGATGACAGGGGGCGAGGCGAGACCCAGTACTTC. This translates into CSVDDRGRGETQYF. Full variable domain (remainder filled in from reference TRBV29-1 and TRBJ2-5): SAVISQKPSRDICQRGTSLTIQCQVDSQVTMMFWYRQQPGQSLTLIATANQGSEATYESGFVIDKFPISRPNLTFSTLTVSNMSPEDSSIYLCSVDDRGRGETQYFGPGTRLLVL.

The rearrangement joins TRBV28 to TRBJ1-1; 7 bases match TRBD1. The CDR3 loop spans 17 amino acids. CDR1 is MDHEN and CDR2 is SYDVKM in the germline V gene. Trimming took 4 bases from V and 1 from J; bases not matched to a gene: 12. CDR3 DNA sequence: TGTGCCAGCAGTTCACACGGTGAGGGGGCGAGGAACACTGAAGCTTTCTTT. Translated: CASSSHGEGARNTEAFF.

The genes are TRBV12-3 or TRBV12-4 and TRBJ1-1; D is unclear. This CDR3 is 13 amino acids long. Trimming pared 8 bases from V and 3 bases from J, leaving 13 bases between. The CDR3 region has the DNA TGTGCCAGCCGCACAACACACGACACTGAAGCTTTCTTT. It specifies CASRTTHDTEAFF.

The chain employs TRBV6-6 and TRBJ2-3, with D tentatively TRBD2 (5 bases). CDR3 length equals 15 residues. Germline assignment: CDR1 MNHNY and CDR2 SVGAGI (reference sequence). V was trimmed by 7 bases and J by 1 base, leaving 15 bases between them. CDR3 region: CASIQLGEGTDTQYF. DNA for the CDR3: TGTGCCAGCATCCAACTAGGAGAGGGCACAGATACGCAGTATTTT.

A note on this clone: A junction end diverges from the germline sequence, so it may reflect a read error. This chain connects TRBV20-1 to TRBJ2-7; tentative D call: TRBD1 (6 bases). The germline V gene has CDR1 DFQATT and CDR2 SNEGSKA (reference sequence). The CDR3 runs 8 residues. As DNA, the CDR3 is TGCAGTGCTGGTCACAGGGAGTTC. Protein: CSAGHREF.

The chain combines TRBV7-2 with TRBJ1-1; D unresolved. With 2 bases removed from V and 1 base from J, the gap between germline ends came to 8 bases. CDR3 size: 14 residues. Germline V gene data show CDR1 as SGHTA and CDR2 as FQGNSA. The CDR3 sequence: CASSLSPGNTEAFF. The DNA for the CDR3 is TGTGCCAGCAGCTTATCTCCGGGGAACACTGAAGCTTTCTTT.

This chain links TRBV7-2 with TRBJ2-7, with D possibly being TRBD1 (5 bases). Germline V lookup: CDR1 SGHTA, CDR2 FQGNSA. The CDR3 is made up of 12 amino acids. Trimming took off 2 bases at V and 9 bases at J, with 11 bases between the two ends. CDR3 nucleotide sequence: TGTGCCAGCAGCTTACAGGGAAGGGGGCAGTACTTC. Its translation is CASSLQGRGQYF.